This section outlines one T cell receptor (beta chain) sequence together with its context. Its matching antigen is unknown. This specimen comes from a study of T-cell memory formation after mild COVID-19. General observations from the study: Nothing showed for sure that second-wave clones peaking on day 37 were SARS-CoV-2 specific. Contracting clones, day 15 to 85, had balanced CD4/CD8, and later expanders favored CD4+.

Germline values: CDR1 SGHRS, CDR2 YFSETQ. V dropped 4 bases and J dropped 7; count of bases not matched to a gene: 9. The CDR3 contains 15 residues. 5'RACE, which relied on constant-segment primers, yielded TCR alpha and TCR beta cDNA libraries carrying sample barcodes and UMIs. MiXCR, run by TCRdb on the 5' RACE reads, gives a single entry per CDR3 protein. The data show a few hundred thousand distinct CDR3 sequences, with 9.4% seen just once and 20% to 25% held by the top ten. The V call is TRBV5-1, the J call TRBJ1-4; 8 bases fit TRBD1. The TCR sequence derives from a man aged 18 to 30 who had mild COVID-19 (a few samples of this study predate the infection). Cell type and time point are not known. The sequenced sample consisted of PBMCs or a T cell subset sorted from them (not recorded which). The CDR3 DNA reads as TGCGCCAGCAGCCCGGACAGGGACAGTTTTGAAAAACTGTTTTTT. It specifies CASSPDRDSFEKLFF.